Shown below are 5 T cell receptor beta chains from a single sample sequenced in a study of regulatory T cells in long-lasting Graves disease. In building TCR beta libraries, iRepertoire HTBI primers were used together with Arm-PCR of CDR3 regions. TCRdb redid the calling of the multiplex PCR reads with MiXCR, one entry per CDR3 protein. The table records roughly 430,000 distinct CDR3 sequences, less than 20% of them present only once. Time point here: newly diagnosed GD, antithyroid drugs for less than 3 months. TCR sequences were obtained from RNA taken from PBMCs. This same sample was also part of a study on T cells in Graves' hyperthyroidism and ophthalmopathy.

The material sequenced was peripheral blood mononuclear cells (PBMCs), taken at new diagnosis, from a patient treated with antithyroid drugs. These receptors came from a woman in her 30s with Graves disease.

V usage is TRBV9 and J usage is TRBJ2-2; TRBD2 might be the D (6 bases). V was cut by 0 bases and J by 1 base, with 19 bases left in between. The germline gives CDR1 SGDLS, CDR2 YYNGEE. This CDR3 spans 19 amino acids. CDR3: CASSVASLRRDWNTGELFF. CDR3 nucleotides: TGTGCCAGCAGCGTAGCTAGTCTTCGGCGGGACTGGAACACCGGGGAGCTGTTTTTT.

In regard to this clonotype: A much larger clone differs by one base, so this may be a read error. V is TRBV10-3 and J is TRBJ2-1; 8 bases map to TRBD2. This CDR3 has 17 residues. The V gene's germline CDR1 is ENHRY and CDR2 SYGVKD. CDR3 DNA sequence: TGTGCCATCAGTGAGTCAAAGGGACTAGAGATCTACAGTGAGCAGTTCTTC. Its translation: CAISESKGLEIYSEQFF.

The chain employs TRBV3-1 and TRBJ1-2, with 10 bases that match TRBD1. CDR3 length equals 15 residues. Germline V gene lookup returns CDR1 LGHDT and CDR2 YNNKEL (reference sequence). The ends lost 4 bases at V and 8 bases at J; junction bases unmatched: 10. In nucleotides, the CDR3 is TGTGCCAGCAGCCCGAGGGACAGGGGATCTCGGGGCTACACCTTC. Translated: CASSPRDRGSRGYTF.

CDR3 sequence: CASRSRPLATQKREETQYF. In DNA form, the CDR3 reads TGTGCCAGCAGGTCAAGACCACTAGCGACTCAAAAGAGGGAAGAGACCCAGTACTTC. The V call is TRBV2, the J call TRBJ2-5, with 7 bases lining up with TRBD2. The germline V gene has CDR1 SNHLY and CDR2 FYNNEI. V trimming: 6 bases; J trimming: 3 bases; junction bases outside the gene matches: 22. The CDR3 is made up of 19 amino acids.

The chain combines TRBV6-1 with TRBJ2-7; 14 positions match TRBD2. This CDR3 contains 17 residues. V shed 6 bases, J shed 3 bases, and the junction held 10 bases outside the gene matches. The germline V gene encodes CDR1 MNHNS and CDR2 SASEGT. The CDR3 is CASRRLAGGASFYEQYF. The CDR3 coding sequence is TGTGCCAGCAGAAGACTAGCGGGAGGGGCATCATTCTACGAGCAGTACTTC.